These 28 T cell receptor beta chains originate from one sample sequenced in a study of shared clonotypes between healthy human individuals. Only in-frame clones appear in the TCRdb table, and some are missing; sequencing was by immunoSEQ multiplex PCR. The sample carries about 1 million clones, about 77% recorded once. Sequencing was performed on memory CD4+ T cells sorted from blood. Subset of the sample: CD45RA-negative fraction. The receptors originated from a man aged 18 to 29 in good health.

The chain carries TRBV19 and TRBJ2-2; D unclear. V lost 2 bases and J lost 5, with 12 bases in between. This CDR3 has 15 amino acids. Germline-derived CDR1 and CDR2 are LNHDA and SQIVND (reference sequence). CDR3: CASSISNRQTGELFF. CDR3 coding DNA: TGTGCCAGTAGTATATCGAACAGACAAACCGGGGAGCTGTTTTTT.

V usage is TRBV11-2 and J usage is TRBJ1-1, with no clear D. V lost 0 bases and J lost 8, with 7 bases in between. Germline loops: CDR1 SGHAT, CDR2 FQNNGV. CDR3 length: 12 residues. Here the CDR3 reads CASSLEGLEAFF. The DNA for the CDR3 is TGTGCCAGCAGCTTAGAGGGCCTAGAAGCTTTCTTT.

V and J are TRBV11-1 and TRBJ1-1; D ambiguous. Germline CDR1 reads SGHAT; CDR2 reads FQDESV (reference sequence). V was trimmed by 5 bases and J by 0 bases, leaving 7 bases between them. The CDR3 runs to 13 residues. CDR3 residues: CASSATLNTEAFF. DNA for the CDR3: TGTGCCAGCAGCGCCACCTTGAACACTGAAGCTTTCTTT.

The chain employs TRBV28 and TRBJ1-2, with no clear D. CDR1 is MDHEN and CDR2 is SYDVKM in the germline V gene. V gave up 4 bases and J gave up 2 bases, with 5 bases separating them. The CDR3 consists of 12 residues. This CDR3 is CASSSGNYGYTF. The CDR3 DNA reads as TGTGCCAGCAGTTCTGGAAACTATGGCTACACCTTC.

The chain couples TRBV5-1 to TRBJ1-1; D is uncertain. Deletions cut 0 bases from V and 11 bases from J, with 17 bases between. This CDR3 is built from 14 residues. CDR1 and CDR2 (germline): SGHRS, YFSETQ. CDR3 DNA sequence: TGCGCCAGCAGCTTGGCCGGGCAAAACCGACGGGCTTTCTTT. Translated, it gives CASSLAGQNRRAFF. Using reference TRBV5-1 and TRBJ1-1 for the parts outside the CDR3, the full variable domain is KAGVTQTPRYLIKTRGQQVTLSCSPISGHRSVSWYQQTPGQGLQFLFEYFSETQRNKGNFPGRFSGRQFSNSRSEMNVSTLELGDSALYLCASSLAGQNRRAFFGQGTRLTVV.

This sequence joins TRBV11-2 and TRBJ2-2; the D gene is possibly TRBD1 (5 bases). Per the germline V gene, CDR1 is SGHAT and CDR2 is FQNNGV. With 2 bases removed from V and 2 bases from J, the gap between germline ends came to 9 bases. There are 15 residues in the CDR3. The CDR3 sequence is CASSLSRGNTGELFF. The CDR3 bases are TGTGCCAGCAGCTTAAGTAGGGGAAACACCGGGGAGCTGTTTTTT.

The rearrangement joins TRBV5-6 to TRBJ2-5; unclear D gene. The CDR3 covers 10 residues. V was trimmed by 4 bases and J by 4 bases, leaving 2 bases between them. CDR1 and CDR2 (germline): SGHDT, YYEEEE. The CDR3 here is CASSRETQYF. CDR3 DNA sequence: TGTGCCAGCAGCCGAGAGACCCAGTACTTC.

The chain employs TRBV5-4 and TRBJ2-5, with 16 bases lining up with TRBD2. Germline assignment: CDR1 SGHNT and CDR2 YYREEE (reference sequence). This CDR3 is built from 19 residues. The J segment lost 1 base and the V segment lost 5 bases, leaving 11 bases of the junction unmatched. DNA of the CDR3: TGTGCCAGCAGGCGAGGGACTAGCGGGAGGGTCCCCACCCAAGAGACCCAGTACTTC. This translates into CASRRGTSGRVPTQETQYF.

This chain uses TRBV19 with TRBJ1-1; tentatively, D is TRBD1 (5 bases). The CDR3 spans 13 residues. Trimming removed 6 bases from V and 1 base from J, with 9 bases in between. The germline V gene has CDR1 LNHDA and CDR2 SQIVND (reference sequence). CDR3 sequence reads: CASRGTENTEAFF. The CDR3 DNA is TGTGCCAGTAGAGGGACGGAGAACACTGAAGCTTTCTTT.

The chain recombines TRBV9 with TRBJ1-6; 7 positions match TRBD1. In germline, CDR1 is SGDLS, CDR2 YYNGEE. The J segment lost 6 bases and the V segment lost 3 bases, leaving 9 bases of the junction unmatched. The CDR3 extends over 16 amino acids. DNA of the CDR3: TGTGCCAGCAGCGCCGGGACAGCCGAAGGTAATTCACCCCTCCACTTT. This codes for CASSAGTAEGNSPLHF.

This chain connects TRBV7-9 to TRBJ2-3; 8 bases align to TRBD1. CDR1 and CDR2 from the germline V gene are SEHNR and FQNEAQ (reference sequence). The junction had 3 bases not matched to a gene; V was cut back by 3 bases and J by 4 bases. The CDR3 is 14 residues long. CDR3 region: CASSFDRGSDTQYF. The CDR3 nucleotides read TGTGCCAGCAGCTTCGACAGGGGATCAGATACGCAGTATTTT.

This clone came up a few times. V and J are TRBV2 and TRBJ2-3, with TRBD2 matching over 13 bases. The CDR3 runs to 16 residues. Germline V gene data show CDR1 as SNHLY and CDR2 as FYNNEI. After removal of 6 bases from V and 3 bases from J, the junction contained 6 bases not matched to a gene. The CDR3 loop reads CASRPRTSGGTDTQYF. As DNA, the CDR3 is TGTGCCAGCAGGCCTCGGACTAGCGGGGGTACAGATACGCAGTATTTT.

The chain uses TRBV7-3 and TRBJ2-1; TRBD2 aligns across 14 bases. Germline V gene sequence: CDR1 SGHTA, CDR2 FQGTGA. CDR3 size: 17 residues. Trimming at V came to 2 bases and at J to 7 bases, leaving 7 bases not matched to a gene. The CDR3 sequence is CASSLLPGTSGGNEQFF. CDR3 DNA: TGTGCCAGCAGCTTACTACCAGGGACTAGCGGGGGAAATGAGCAGTTCTTC.

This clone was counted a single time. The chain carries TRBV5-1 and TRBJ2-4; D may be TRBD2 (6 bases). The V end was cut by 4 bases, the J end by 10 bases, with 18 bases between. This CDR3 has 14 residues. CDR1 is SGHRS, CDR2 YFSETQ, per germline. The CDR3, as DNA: TGCGCCAGCAGCGTAGCCGGGACGGAGGGGATTCAGTACTTC. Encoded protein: CASSVAGTEGIQYF.

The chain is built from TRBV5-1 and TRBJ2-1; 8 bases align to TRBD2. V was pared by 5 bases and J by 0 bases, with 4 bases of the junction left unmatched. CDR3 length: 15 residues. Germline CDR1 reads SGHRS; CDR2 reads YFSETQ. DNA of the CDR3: TGCGCCAGCAGGACCGGGACTAGCTCCTACAATGAGCAGTTCTTC. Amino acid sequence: CASRTGTSSYNEQFF.

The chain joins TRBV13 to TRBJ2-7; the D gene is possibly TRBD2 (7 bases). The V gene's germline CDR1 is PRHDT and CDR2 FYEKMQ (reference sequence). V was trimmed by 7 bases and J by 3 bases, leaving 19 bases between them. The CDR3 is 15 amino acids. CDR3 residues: CASTIRAGDYYEQYF. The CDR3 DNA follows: TGTGCCAGCACGATACGGGCAGGGGACTACTACGAGCAGTACTTC.

CDR3 region: CASSSQGASLKTQYF. CDR3 DNA sequence: TGTGCCAGCAGTTCACAGGGGGCTTCGTTAAAGACCCAGTACTTC. The J gene is TRBJ2-5, the V gene TRBV6-5; 9 nucleotides line up with TRBD1. Germline-derived CDR1 and CDR2 are MNHEY and SVGAGI. V lost 4 bases and J lost 6; bases outside the gene matches: 9. The CDR3 totals 15 residues.

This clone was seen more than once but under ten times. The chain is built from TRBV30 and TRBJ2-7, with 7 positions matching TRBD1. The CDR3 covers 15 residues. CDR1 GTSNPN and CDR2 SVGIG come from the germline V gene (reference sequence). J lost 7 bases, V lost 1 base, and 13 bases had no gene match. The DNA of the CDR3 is TGTGCCTGGAGTGGGGGGACAGTATTACGGGTGGAGCAGTACTTC. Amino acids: CAWSGGTVLRVEQYF.

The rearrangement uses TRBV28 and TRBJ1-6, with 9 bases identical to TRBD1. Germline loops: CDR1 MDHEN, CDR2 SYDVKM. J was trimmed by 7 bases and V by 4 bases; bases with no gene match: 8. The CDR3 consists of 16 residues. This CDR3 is CASSSGTGFVNSPLHF. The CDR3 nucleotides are TGTGCCAGCAGTTCCGGGACAGGGTTCGTAAATTCACCCCTCCACTTT. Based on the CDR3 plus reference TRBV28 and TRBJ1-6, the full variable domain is DVKVTQSSRYLVKRTGEKVFLECVQDMDHENMFWYRQDPGLGLRLIYFSYDVKMKEKGDIPEGYSVSREKKERFSLILESASTNQTSMYLCASSSGTGFVNSPLHFGNGTRLTVT.

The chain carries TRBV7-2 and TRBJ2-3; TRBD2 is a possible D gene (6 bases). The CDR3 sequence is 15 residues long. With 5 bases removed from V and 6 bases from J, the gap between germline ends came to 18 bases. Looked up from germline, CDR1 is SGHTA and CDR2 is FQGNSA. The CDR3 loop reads CASSKTSRVDDTQYF. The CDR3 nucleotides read TGTGCCAGCAGCAAGACTAGTAGAGTCGACGATACGCAGTATTTT.

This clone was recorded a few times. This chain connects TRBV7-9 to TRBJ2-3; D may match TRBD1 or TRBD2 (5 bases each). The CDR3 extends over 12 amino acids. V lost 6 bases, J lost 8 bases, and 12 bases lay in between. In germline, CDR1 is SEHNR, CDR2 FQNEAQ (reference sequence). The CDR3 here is CASSSGTTTQYF. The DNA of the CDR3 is TGTGCCAGCAGTTCCGGGACCACTACGCAGTATTTT.

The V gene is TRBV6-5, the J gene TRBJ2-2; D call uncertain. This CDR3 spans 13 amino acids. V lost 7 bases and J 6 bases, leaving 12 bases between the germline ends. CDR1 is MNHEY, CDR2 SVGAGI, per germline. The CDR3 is CASTRNRAGELFF. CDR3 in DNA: TGTGCCAGCACCCGCAACCGGGCCGGGGAGCTGTTTTTT.

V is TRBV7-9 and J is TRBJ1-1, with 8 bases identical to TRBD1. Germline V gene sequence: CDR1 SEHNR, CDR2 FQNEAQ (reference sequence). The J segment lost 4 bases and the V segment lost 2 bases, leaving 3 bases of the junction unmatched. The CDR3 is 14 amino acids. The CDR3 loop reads CASSLQGASTEAFF. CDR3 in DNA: TGTGCCAGCAGCTTACAGGGGGCTAGCACTGAAGCTTTCTTT.

The CDR3 spells CASSYLVSEKLFF. CDR3 sequence (DNA): TGTGCCAGCAGCTACCTAGTGAGCGAAAAACTGTTTTTT. The V and J genes are TRBV21-1 and TRBJ1-4. TRBV21-1 is noted as a pseudogene. This CDR3 has 13 residues.

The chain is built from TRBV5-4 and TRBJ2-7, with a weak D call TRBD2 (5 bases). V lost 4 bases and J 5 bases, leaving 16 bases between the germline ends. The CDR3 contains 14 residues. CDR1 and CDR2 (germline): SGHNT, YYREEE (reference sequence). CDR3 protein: CASSPTVAGDEQYF. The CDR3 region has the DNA TGTGCCAGCAGCCCCACGGTCGCCGGGGACGAGCAGTACTTC.

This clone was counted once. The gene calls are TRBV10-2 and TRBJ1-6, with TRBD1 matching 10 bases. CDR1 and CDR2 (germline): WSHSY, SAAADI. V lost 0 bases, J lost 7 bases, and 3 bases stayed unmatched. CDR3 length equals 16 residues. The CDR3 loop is CASSESTGGRNSPLHF. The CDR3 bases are TGCGCCAGCAGTGAGTCGACAGGGGGCCGGAATTCACCCCTCCACTTT.

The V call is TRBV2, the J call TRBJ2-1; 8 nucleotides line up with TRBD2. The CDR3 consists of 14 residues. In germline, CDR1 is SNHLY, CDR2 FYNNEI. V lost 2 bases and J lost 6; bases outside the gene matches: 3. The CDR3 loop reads CASSEQREPNEQFF. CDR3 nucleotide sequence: TGTGCCAGCAGTGAACAGCGGGAGCCCAATGAGCAGTTCTTC.

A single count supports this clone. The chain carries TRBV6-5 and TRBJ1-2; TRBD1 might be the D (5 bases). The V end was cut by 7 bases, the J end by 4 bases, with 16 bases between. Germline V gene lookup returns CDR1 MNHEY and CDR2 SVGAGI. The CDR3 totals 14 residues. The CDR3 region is CASTTQRDGYGYTF. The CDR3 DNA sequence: TGTGCCAGCACCACCCAAAGGGACGGCTATGGCTACACCTTC.